The 2 T cell receptor beta chains in this list originate from one sample, sequenced in a study of cytomegalovirus exposure and HLA in healthy donors. Profiled with immunoSEQ multiplex PCR; TCRdb holds only in-frame clones, not every one. Of 150,000 to 200,000 clones in the sample, about 85% were seen once. Sequenced: PBMCs. These receptors originate from a man between 18 and 35 years old in good health and CMV-seropositive.

The chain carries TRBV16 and TRBJ1-2; possibly TRBD1 for D (6 bases). The length of the CDR3 is 11 residues. V was shortened by 6 bases and J by 9 bases, with 11 bases between the two germline ends. The germline V gene has CDR1 KGHSY and CDR2 FQNENV. CDR3 bases: TGTGCCAGCAGTAGGACAGAGAGCTACACCTTC. This sequence encodes CASSRTESYTF.

This clone was detected once. This chain uses TRBV2 with TRBJ2-1, with 8 bases matching TRBD1. After removal of 8 bases from V and 6 bases from J, the junction contained 3 bases not matched to a gene. The CDR3 sequence is 12 residues long. Germline V lookup: CDR1 SNHLY, CDR2 FYNNEI. CDR3 bases: TGTGCCAGCTGGGACAGGCTCAATGAGCAGTTCTTC. Its translation is CASWDRLNEQFF. Supplemented by reference TRBV2 and TRBJ2-1, the full variable domain reads EPEVTQTPSHQVTQMGQEVILRCVPISNHLYFYWYRQILGQKVEFLVSFYNNEISEKSEIFDDQFSVERPDGSNFTLKIRSTKLEDSAMYFCASWDRLNEQFFGPGTRLTVL.